The clone carrying this T cell receptor (beta chain) was seen a handful of times. Its antigen is as yet unknown. This entry comes from a study of T cells after yellow fever vaccination. Findings and limits, study-wide: Detected again after the booster were most primary-vaccination clones, at 95% to 98% CD4 and 88% CD8. Abundant bulk-derived clonotypes could contaminate FACS-sorted repertoires.

The CDR3 totals 14 residues. CDR1 and CDR2 from the germline V gene are LNHDA and SQIVND (reference sequence). V lost 0 bases and J 4 bases, leaving 8 bases between the germline ends. 5'RACE template switching generated TCR cDNA, adding a universal primer site and UMIs. Via MiXCR, TCRdb re-called the 5' RACE reads, giving one row per CDR3 protein. In the table there are under 300,000 distinct CDR3 sequences, 6.9% of which are singletons. The receptor comes from a man younger than 45 who received the YFV17D yellow fever vaccine. The chain couples TRBV19 to TRBJ2-3, with D uncertain. The source material was CD4+ T cells sorted from PBMCs, sampled 15 days after the yellow fever booster vaccination. The CDR3: CASSIDAGPDTQYF. As DNA, the CDR3 is TGTGCCAGTAGTATAGATGCCGGTCCAGATACGCAGTATTTT.